This paragraph reports one T cell receptor beta chain. Its antigen is not known. The germline gives CDR1 SGHAT, CDR2 FQNNGV. This CDR3 region has 14 residues. The V gene lost 1 base and the J gene lost 7 bases, with 13 bases spanning the gap. This specimen belongs to a study of cytomegalovirus exposure and HLA in healthy donors. Study-wide findings and caveats: DRB1 had the most TCR associations and HLA-C the fewest, a later analysis found, with rates varying by HLA locus. When presence/absence was analysed, sequencing depth was taken to be roughly uniform across donors. Associated with cytomegalovirus, according to the listing, were some 150 TCR beta chains. The number of N-insertions in an Asian-associated ancestry cluster was reportedly below the roughly 670-donor mean in a later analysis.

The PCR had 60 Vbeta and 13 Jbeta primers. Profiling relied on immunoSEQ multiplex PCR, and the TCRdb table lists in-frame clones only, not all of them. This table has about 200,000 clones, around 70% appearing once. The J gene is TRBJ2-5, the V gene TRBV11-2; weak D call: TRBD2 (5 bases). The sequence came from a man in his forties in good health and CMV-seropositive. Material for sequencing was PBMCs. CDR3 bases: TGTGCCAGCAGCTTAGCCCGGGGAGTAGGGACCCAGTACTTC. Protein product: CASSLARGVGTQYF.